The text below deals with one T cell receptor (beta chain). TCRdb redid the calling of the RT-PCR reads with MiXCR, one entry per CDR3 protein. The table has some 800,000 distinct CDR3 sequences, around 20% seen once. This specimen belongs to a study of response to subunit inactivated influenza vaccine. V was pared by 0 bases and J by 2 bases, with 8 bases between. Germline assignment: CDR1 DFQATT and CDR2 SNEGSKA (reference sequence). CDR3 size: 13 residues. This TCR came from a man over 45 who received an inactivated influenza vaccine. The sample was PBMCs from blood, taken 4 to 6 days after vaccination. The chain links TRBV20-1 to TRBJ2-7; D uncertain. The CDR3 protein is CSARDLPTYEQYF. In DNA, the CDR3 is TGCAGTGCTAGAGACCTCCCAACCTACGAGCAGTACTTC.